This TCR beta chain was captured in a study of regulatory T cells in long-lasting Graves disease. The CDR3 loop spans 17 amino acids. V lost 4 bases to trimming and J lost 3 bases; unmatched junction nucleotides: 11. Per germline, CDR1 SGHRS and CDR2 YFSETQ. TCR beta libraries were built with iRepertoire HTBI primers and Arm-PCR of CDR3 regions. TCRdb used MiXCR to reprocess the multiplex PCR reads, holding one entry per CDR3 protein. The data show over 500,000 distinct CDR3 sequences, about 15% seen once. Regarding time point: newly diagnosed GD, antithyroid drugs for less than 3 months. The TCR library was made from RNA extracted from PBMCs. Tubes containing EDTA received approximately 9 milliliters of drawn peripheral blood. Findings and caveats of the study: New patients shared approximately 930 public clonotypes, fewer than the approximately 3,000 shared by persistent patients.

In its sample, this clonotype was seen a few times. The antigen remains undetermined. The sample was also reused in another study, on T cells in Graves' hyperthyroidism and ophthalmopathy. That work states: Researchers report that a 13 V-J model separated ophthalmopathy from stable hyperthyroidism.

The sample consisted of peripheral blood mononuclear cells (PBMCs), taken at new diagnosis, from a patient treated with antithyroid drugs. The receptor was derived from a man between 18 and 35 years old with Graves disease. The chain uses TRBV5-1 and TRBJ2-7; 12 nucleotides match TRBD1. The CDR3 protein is CASSDLNGTGGFYEQYF. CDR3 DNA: TGCGCCAGCAGCGATTTAAACGGGACAGGGGGCTTCTACGAGCAGTACTTC. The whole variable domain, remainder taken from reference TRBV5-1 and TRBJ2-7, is KAGVTQTPRYLIKTRGQQVTLSCSPISGHRSVSWYQQTPGQGLQFLFEYFSETQRNKGNFPGRFSGRQFSNSRSEMNVSTLELGDSALYLCASSDLNGTGGFYEQYFGPGTRLTVT.